This T cell receptor (beta chain) was captured by sequencing in a study of vaccination effects on CD4 cells after COVID-19. Repertoires were generated with immunoSEQ multiplex PCR, while TCRdb's copy carries only in-frame clones and drops some. The table lists tens of thousands of clones, roughly four fifths of them singletons. Within the ViraFEST assay, antigen-specific CD4+ T cells underwent expansion with viral peptide pools prior to sequencing. Culture proceeded for 9 to 11 days, and CD4+ T cells were then isolated. Participants were given two doses of BNT162b2 or mRNA-1273 vaccine. The CDR3 runs 14 residues. Trimming pared 5 bases from V and 3 bases from J, leaving 11 bases between. Germline CDR1 LNHDA, CDR2 SQIVND (reference sequence). A note on this clone: What it recognizes is unknown.

The clonotype was recovered from a human donor who received a COVID-19 vaccine. The specimen comprised CD4+ T cells from PBMCs cultured with HCoV-229E spike peptides, sampled after COVID-19 vaccination. The chain has TRBV19 and TRBJ1-5, with D unclear. In nucleotides, the CDR3 is TGTGCCAGTAGTTCCCGGATAGACAATCAGCCCCAGCATTTT. Amino acid sequence: CASSSRIDNQPQHF.